Presented here are 23 T cell receptor beta chains from one specimen sequenced in a study of Ad26.COV2.S vaccination and SARS-CoV-2 variants. Method: immunoSEQ multiplex PCR; TCRdb's copy keeps in-frame clones and lacks some. Of nearly 95,000 clones listed, 82% are singletons. The source was peripheral blood, collected after recovery from COVID-19. Receptors were obtained from a human donor who had recovered from COVID-19.

About this clone itself: This CDR3 is also generated by other DNA sequences in the sample. The V gene is TRBV2, the J gene TRBJ2-1, with 10 bases fitting TRBD1. The germline gives CDR1 SNHLY, CDR2 FYNNEI. CDR3 length: 14 residues. V was clipped by 6 bases and J by 4 bases; unmatched bases: 3. CDR3: CASSGDRGYNEQFF. In DNA, the CDR3 is TGTGCCAGCAGCGGGGACAGGGGTTACAATGAGCAGTTCTTC. Together with reference TRBV2 and TRBJ2-1, the CDR3 gives the full variable domain: EPEVTQTPSHQVTQMGQEVILRCVPISNHLYFYWYRQILGQKVEFLVSFYNNEISEKSEIFDDQFSVERPDGSNFTLKIRSTKLEDSAMYFCASSGDRGYNEQFFGPGTRLTVL.

This chain connects TRBV29-1 to TRBJ2-3; no reliable D call. Trimming left V 5 bases short and J 5 bases short, with 8 bases between. The CDR3 has 11 amino acids. Looked up from germline, CDR1 is SQVTM and CDR2 is ANQGSEA. The DNA of the CDR3 is TGCAGCGTTAGAATACAAGATACGCAGTATTTT. It codes for CSVRIQDTQYF.

The chain combines TRBV15 with TRBJ2-7; the match to TRBD2 covers 8 bases. The length of the CDR3 is 15 residues. Germline trimming cut 4 bases from V and 1 base from J; bases unmatched to any gene: 6. CDR1 and CDR2 from the germline V gene are LNHNV and YYDKDF (reference sequence). The CDR3: CATSMPGGSSYEQYF. As DNA, the CDR3 is TGTGCCACCAGCATGCCGGGAGGGAGTTCCTACGAGCAGTACTTC. Full variable domain (missing parts from reference TRBV15 and TRBJ2-7): DAMVIQNPRYQVTQFGKPVTLSCSQTLNHNVMYWYQQKSSQAPKLLFHYYDKDFNNEADTPDNFQSRRPNTSFCFLDIRSPGLGDTAMYLCATSMPGGSSYEQYFGPGTRLTVT.

The chain links TRBV10-1 to TRBJ2-2, with D tentatively TRBD1 or TRBD2 (5 bases each). V shed 8 bases and J shed 7 bases, with 14 bases lying between them. The V gene's germline CDR1 is WNHNN and CDR2 SYGVQD (reference sequence). CDR3 length equals 13 residues. CDR3: CASRDPIDGELFF. The DNA for the CDR3 is TGCGCCAGCCGGGACCCCATAGACGGGGAGCTGTTTTTT.

The chain carries TRBV9 and TRBJ1-1, with D unclear. Germline CDR1 and CDR2: SGDLS and YYNGEE. This CDR3 is built from 13 residues. V lost 3 bases and J 1 base, leaving 7 bases between the germline ends. The CDR3 nucleotides read TGTGCCAGCAGCGCCGGAGGGAACACTGAAGCTTTCTTT. Its translation is CASSAGGNTEAFF.

J is TRBJ1-2 and V is TRBV12-5; TRBD1 is a possible D gene (5 bases). V lost 2 bases and J 5 bases, leaving 9 bases between the germline ends. Germline V gives CDR1 LGHNT, CDR2 FRNRAP. The CDR3 consists of 13 residues. The CDR3 coding sequence is TGTGCTAGTGGTTTGCAGGGTGTATATGGCTACACCTTC. Encoded protein: CASGLQGVYGYTF.

This clone is a singleton in its sample. This chain connects TRBV9 to TRBJ2-1; possibly TRBD2 for D (6 bases). Germline-derived CDR1 and CDR2 are SGDLS and YYNGEE. V was clipped by 6 bases and J by 4 bases, with 17 bases between them. The CDR3 has 15 amino acids. The CDR3 protein is CASNPGGPVYNEQFF. CDR3 nucleotide sequence: TGTGCCAGCAACCCAGGAGGGCCTGTATACAATGAGCAGTTCTTC.

The CDR3 nucleotides read TGCAGCGTTGAGGAGGGGGCCCACGAGCAGTACTTC. It specifies CSVEEGAHEQYF. The rearrangement links TRBV29-1 to TRBJ2-7; tentatively, D is TRBD1 (7 bases). Germline CDR1 and CDR2: SQVTM and ANQGSEA. This CDR3 has 12 residues. V dropped 3 bases and J dropped 5 bases, with 11 bases sitting between them.

The chain joins TRBV11-2 to TRBJ2-6, with 7 bases fitting TRBD1. The V gene end was trimmed by 6 bases and the J gene end by 0 bases; junction bases not matched to a gene: 11. CDR1 SGHAT and CDR2 FQNNGV come from the germline V gene. The CDR3 extends over 18 amino acids. CDR3: CASSQGGAPLSGANVLTF. CDR3 DNA sequence: TGTGCCAGCAGTCAAGGGGGCGCCCCCCTCTCTGGGGCCAACGTCCTGACTTTC.

The J gene is TRBJ2-7, the V gene TRBV10-3; D gene uncertain. Trimming took 3 bases from V and 3 from J, leaving 12 bases between them. Germline assignment: CDR1 ENHRY and CDR2 SYGVKD. There are 14 residues in the CDR3. Here the CDR3 reads CAISEGPAGYEQYF. CDR3 nucleotide sequence: TGTGCCATCAGTGAAGGGCCAGCCGGCTACGAGCAGTACTTC.

Only a few counts were recorded for this clone. V usage is TRBV2 and J usage is TRBJ2-2, with 13 nucleotides matching TRBD2. Per germline, CDR1 SNHLY and CDR2 FYNNEI. CDR3 size: 17 residues. J lost 4 bases, V lost 7 bases, and 9 bases had no gene match. The CDR3 loop reads CASTKRGLAGTTGELFF. The CDR3 DNA reads as TGTGCCAGCACCAAACGGGGACTAGCGGGAACCACCGGGGAGCTGTTTTTT.

The J gene is TRBJ2-3, the V gene TRBV28, with D maybe TRBD1 (6 bases). The germline gives CDR1 MDHEN, CDR2 SYDVKM. The CDR3 has 14 amino acids. Trimming cost V 7 bases and J 1 base, with 12 bases left between them. The DNA for the CDR3 is TGTGCCAGCACCGGACAGTTTGGCACAGATACGCAGTATTTT. It encodes CASTGQFGTDTQYF.

The gene calls are TRBV11-1 and TRBJ1-2; 7 nucleotides align to TRBD1. Trimming at V came to 1 base and at J to 7 bases, leaving 9 bases not matched to a gene. The CDR3 runs to 15 residues. Germline assignment: CDR1 SGHAT and CDR2 FQDESV (reference sequence). This chain's CDR3 is CASSLGDSRRGGYTF. DNA of the CDR3: TGTGCCAGCAGCTTAGGGGACAGCAGAAGAGGTGGCTACACCTTC. The full variable domain, rest sourced from reference TRBV11-1 and TRBJ1-2, is EAEVAQSPRYKITEKSQAVAFWCDPISGHATLYWYRQILGQGPELLVQFQDESVVDDSQLPKDRFSAERLKGVDSTLKIQPAELGDSAMYLCASSLGDSRRGGYTFGSGTRLTVV.

The V and J genes are TRBV20-1 and TRBJ2-3; TRBD2 agrees at 11 bases. Trimming removed 3 bases from V and 4 bases from J; junction bases left unmatched: 12. The length of the CDR3 is 17 residues. Germline values: CDR1 DFQATT, CDR2 SNEGSKA (reference sequence). The CDR3: CSASSRLLAGEPDTQYF. The CDR3 nucleotides are TGCAGTGCTAGTTCCCGCCTACTAGCGGGAGAACCAGATACGCAGTATTTT.

The CDR3: CASSLIPISNQPQHF. In DNA, the CDR3 is TGTGCCAGCAGCTTGATCCCAATTAGCAATCAGCCCCAGCATTTT. The genes are TRBV5-5 and TRBJ1-5; D is undetermined. CDR1 is SGHKS, CDR2 YYEKEE, per germline (reference sequence). Deletions cut 1 base from V and 0 bases from J, with 8 bases between. This CDR3 contains 15 residues. The whole variable domain, remainder taken from reference TRBV5-5 and TRBJ1-5, is DAGVTQSPTHLIKTRGQQVTLRCSPISGHKSVSWYQQVLGQGPQFIFQYYEKEERGRGNFPDRFSARQFPNYSSELNVNALLLGDSALYLCASSLIPISNQPQHFGDGTRLSIL.

Comments on this clone: Additional DNA sequences in this sample encode the identical CDR3. V is TRBV9 and J is TRBJ2-3, with D unclear. The CDR3 consists of 12 residues. V was cut by 3 bases and J by 2 bases, with 4 bases left in between. The germline V gene has CDR1 SGDLS and CDR2 YYNGEE. The DNA for the CDR3 is TGTGCCAGCAGCGCCTACACAGATACGCAGTATTTT. It specifies CASSAYTDTQYF.

This chain connects TRBV6-2 or TRBV6-3 to TRBJ2-3; 7 nucleotides agree with TRBD1. The junction had 8 bases not matched to a gene; V was cut back by 6 bases and J by 2 bases. This CDR3 has 15 amino acids. The germline gives CDR1 MNHEY, CDR2 SVGEGT. The CDR3 nucleotides read TGTGCCAGCAGCCCCCAGACAGGGATCACAGATACGCAGTATTTT. It codes for CASSPQTGITDTQYF.

The rearrangement links TRBV28 to TRBJ2-1; D is tentatively TRBD1 or TRBD2 (5 bases each). Trimming removed 1 base from V and 0 bases from J, with 16 bases in between. CDR1 and CDR2 from the germline V gene are MDHEN and SYDVKM. This CDR3 region has 18 residues. DNA for the CDR3: TGTGCCAGCAGTTTATCCTACGGTCTTGGGACCTCCTACAATGAGCAGTTCTTC. Protein product: CASSLSYGLGTSYNEQFF. The whole variable domain, remainder taken from reference TRBV28 and TRBJ2-1, is DVKVTQSSRYLVKRTGEKVFLECVQDMDHENMFWYRQDPGLGLRLIYFSYDVKMKEKGDIPEGYSVSREKKERFSLILESASTNQTSMYLCASSLSYGLGTSYNEQFFGPGTRLTVL.

The chain couples TRBV20-1 to TRBJ1-1; D is uncertain. Germline V gives CDR1 DFQATT, CDR2 SNEGSKA (reference sequence). This CDR3 region has 11 residues. The V end was cut by 6 bases, the J end by 6 bases, with 11 bases between. DNA for the CDR3: TGCAGTGCCCCCGACACGGCTGAAGCTTTCTTT. It specifies CSAPDTAEAFF.

DNA of the CDR3: TGTGCCAGCATGGCGAACACCGGGGAGCTGTTTTTT. Translated, it gives CASMANTGELFF. The genes are TRBV7-9 and TRBJ2-2, with D unclear. The CDR3 has 12 residues. Trimming pared 7 bases from V and 0 bases from J, leaving 3 bases between. Germline V gene sequence: CDR1 SEHNR, CDR2 FQNEAQ (reference sequence).

The chain is built from TRBV19 and TRBJ2-5; 7 bases fit TRBD1. Germline assignment: CDR1 LNHDA and CDR2 SQIVND (reference sequence). The CDR3 is 15 amino acids. V shed 6 bases and J 0 bases; nucleotides not matched to a gene: 7. The DNA for the CDR3 is TGTGCCAGTAGATATACAGGGGAAAACCAAGAGACCCAGTACTTC. It specifies CASRYTGENQETQYF.

The chain couples TRBV5-4 to TRBJ2-1, with a possible D match to TRBD2 (6 bases). Trimming left V 1 base short and J 7 bases short, with 9 bases between. This CDR3 has 13 residues. Germline V lookup: CDR1 SGHNT, CDR2 YYREEE (reference sequence). This chain's CDR3 is CASSLYGRNEQFF. CDR3 nucleotide sequence: TGTGCCAGCAGCTTGTATGGGAGGAATGAGCAGTTCTTC.

The V call is TRBV4-1, the J call TRBJ2-5; tentatively, D is TRBD1 (5 bases). Germline V gene data show CDR1 as MGHRA and CDR2 as YSYEKL. The CDR3 has 14 residues. Trimming removed 3 bases at V and 1 base at J, with 9 bases between. This CDR3 is CASSHVTAQETQYF. Here the CDR3 DNA reads TGCGCCAGCAGCCACGTGACAGCCCAAGAGACCCAGTACTTC.